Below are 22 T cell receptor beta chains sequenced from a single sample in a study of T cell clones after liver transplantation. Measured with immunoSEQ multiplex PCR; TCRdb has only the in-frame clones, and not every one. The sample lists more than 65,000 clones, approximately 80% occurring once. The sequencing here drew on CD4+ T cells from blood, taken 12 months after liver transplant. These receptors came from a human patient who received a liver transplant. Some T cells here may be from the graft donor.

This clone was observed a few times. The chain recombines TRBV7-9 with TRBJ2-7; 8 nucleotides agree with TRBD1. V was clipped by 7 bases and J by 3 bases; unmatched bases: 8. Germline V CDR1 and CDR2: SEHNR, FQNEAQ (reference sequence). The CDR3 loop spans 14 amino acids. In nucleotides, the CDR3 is TGTGCCAGCATCCTAGAGGGACAGGTCTACGAGCAGTACTTC. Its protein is CASILEGQVYEQYF.

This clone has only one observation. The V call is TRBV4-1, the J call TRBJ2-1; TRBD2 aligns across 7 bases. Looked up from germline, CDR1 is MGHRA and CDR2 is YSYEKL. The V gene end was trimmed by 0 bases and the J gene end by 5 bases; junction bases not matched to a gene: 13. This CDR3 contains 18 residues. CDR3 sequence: CASSQDLREGGEDNEQFF. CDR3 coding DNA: TGCGCCAGCAGCCAAGATTTGAGGGAGGGTGGGGAAGACAATGAGCAGTTCTTC.

The chain's CDR3 is CASSLQALKETQYF. The CDR3 DNA follows: TGTGCCAGCAGCTTACAGGCCCTCAAAGAGACCCAGTACTTC. The J gene is TRBJ2-5, the V gene TRBV5-4; perhaps TRBD1 as D (5 bases). The ends were cut back, 2 bases at V and 3 bases at J, with 11 bases in the middle. CDR1 and CDR2 (germline): SGHNT, YYREEE (reference sequence). The CDR3 sequence is 14 residues long.

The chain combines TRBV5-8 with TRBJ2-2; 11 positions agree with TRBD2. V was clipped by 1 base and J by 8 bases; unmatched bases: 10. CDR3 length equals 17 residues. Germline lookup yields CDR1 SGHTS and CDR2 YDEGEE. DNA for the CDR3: TGTGCCAGCAGCTTGAAGGGACTAGCGGCCGCCAAGGGGGAGCTGTTTTTT. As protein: CASSLKGLAAAKGELFF. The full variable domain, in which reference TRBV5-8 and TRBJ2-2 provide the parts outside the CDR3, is EAGVTQSPTHLIKTRGQQATLRCSPISGHTSVYWYQQALGLGLQFLLWYDEGEERNRGNFPPRFSGRQFPNYSSELNVNALELEDSALYLCASSLKGLAAAKGELFFGEGSRLTVL.

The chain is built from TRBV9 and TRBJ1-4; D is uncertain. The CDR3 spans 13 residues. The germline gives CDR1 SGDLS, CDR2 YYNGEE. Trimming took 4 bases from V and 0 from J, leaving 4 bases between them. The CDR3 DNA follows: TGTGCCAGCAGCAGGTCAACTAATGAAAAACTGTTTTTT. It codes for CASSRSTNEKLFF.

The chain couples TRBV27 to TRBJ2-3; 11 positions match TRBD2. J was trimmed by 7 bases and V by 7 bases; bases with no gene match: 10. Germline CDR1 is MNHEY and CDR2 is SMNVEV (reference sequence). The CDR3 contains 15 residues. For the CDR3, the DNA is TGTGCCAGCAACCTACTAGCGGGAGCAGGGAATACGCAGTATTTT. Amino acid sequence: CASNLLAGAGNTQYF.

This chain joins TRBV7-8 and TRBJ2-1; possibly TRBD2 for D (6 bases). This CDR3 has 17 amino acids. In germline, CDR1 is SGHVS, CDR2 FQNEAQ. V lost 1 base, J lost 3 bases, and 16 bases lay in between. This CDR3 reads CASSLGRAITFYNEQFF. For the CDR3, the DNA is TGTGCCAGCAGCTTAGGGAGGGCAATTACCTTCTACAATGAGCAGTTCTTC.

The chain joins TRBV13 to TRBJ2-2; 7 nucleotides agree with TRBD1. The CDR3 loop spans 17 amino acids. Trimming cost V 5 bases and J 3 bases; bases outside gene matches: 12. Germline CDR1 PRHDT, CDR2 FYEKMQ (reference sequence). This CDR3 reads CASSVNRDREDTGELFF. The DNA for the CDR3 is TGTGCCAGCAGCGTAAACCGGGACAGAGAGGACACCGGGGAGCTGTTTTTT.

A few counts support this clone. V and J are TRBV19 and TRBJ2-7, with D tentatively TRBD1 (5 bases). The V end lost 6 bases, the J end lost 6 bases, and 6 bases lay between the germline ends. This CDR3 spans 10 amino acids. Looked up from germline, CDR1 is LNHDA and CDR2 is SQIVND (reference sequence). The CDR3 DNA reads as TGTGCCAGTAGGGGGCGCGAGCAGTACTTC. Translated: CASRGREQYF. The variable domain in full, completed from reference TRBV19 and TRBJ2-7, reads DGGITQSPKYLFRKEGQNVTLSCEQNLNHDAMYWYRQDPGQGLRLIYYSQIVNDFQKGDIAEGYSVSREKKESFPLTVTSAQKNPTAFYLCASRGREQYFGPGTRLTVT.

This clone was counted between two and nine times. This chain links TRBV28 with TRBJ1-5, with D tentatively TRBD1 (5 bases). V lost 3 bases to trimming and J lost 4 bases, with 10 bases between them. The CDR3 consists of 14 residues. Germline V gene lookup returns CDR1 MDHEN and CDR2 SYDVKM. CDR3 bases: TGTGCCAGCAGTTTTGCGGCAGGGAATCAGCCCCAGCATTTT. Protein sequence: CASSFAAGNQPQHF.

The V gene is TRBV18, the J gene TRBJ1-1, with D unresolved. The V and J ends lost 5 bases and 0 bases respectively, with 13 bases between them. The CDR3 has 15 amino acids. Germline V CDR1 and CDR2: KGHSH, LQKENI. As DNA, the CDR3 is TGTGCCAGCTCATCGATGGACGGAATGAACACTGAAGCTTTCTTT. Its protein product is CASSSMDGMNTEAFF.

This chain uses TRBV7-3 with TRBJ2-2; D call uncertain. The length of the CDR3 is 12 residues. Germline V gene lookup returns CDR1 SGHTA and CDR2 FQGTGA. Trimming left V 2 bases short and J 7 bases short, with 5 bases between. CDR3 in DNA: TGTGCCAGCAGCTTAGGCAACGGGGAGCTGTTTTTT. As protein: CASSLGNGELFF. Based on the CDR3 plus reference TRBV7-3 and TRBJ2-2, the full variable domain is GAGVSQTPSNKVTEKGKYVELRCDPISGHTALYWYRQSLGQGPEFLIYFQGTGAADDSGLPNDRFFAVRPEGSVSTLKIQRTERGDSAVYLCASSLGNGELFFGEGSRLTVL.

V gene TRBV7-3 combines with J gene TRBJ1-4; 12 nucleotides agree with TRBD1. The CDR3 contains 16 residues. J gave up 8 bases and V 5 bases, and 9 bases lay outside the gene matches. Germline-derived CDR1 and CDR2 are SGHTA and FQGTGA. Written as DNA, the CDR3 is TGTGCCAGCAGCCTCGGGACAGGGGGCGCGAGGGAAAAACTGTTTTTT. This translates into CASSLGTGGAREKLFF.

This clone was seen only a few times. The CDR3 reads CASSLGPQNEKLFF. CDR3 coding DNA: TGCGCCAGCAGCCTGGGGCCCCAAAATGAAAAACTGTTTTTT. The chain recombines TRBV5-1 with TRBJ1-4; D perhaps matches TRBD1 (5 bases). V lost 4 bases to trimming and J lost 5 bases, with 12 bases between them. Germline-derived CDR1 and CDR2 are SGHRS and YFSETQ. The CDR3 sequence is 14 residues long.

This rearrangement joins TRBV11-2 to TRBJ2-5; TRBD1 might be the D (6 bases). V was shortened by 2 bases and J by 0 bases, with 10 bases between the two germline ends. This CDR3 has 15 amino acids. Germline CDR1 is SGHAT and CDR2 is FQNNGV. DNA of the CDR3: TGTGCCAGCAGCTTATTGGACAGTAACCAAGAGACCCAGTACTTC. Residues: CASSLLDSNQETQYF. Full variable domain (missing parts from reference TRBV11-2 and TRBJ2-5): EAGVAQSPRYKIIEKRQSVAFWCNPISGHATLYWYQQILGQGPKLLIQFQNNGVVDDSQLPKDRFSAERLKGVDSTLKIQPAKLEDSAVYLCASSLLDSNQETQYFGPGTRLLVL.

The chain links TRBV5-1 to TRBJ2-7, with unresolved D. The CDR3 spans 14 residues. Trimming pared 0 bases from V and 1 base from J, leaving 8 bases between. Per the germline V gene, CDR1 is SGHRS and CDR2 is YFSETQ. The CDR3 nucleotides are TGCGCCAGCAGCTTGGAACCGGTTTCCTACGAGCAGTACTTC. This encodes CASSLEPVSYEQYF.

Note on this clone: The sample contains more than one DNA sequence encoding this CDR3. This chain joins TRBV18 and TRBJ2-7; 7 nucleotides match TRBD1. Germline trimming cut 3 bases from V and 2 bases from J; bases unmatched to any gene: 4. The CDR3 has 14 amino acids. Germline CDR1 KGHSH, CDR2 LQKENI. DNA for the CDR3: TGTGCCAGCTCACCGCGACAGGGAACCTACGAGCAGTACTTC. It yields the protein CASSPRQGTYEQYF.

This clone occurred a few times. CDR3 sequence: CASAPGQGHNEQFF. The CDR3, as DNA: TGTGCCAGCGCACCGGGACAGGGCCACAATGAGCAGTTCTTC. The rearrangement links TRBV7-3 to TRBJ2-1; the match to TRBD1 covers 9 bases. Per germline, CDR1 SGHTA and CDR2 FQGTGA. Losses at the gene ends were 8 bases for V and 5 bases for J; bases not matched to a gene: 7. The CDR3 loop spans 14 amino acids.

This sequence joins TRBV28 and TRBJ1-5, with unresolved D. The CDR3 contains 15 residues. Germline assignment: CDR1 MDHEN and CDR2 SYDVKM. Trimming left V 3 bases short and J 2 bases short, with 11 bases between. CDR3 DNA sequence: TGTGCCAGCAGTTTTGAGGGAAGGGGCAATCAGCCCCAGCATTTT. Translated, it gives CASSFEGRGNQPQHF.

CDR3 in amino acids: CASSYPRENEKLFF. The CDR3 coding sequence is TGTGCCAGCAGTTACCCTAGAGAAAATGAAAAACTGTTTTTT. The V gene is TRBV6-6, the J gene TRBJ1-4; D is unclear. CDR1 and CDR2 (germline): MNHNY, SVGAGI (reference sequence). The CDR3 loop spans 14 amino acids. Trimming removed 2 bases at V and 5 bases at J, with 9 bases between.

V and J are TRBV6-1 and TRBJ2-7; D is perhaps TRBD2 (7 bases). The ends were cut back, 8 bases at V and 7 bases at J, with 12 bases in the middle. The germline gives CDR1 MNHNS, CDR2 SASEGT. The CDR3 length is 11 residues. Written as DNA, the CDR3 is TGTGCCAGCGGGAGGGGGAGAGAGCAGTACTTC. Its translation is CASGRGREQYF.

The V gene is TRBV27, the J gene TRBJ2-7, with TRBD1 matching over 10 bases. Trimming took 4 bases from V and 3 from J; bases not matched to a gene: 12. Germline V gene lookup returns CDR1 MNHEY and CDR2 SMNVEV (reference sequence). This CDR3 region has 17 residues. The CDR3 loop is CASSWTARDRGFYEQYF. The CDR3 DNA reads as TGTGCCAGCAGTTGGACAGCCCGGGACAGGGGATTCTACGAGCAGTACTTC.